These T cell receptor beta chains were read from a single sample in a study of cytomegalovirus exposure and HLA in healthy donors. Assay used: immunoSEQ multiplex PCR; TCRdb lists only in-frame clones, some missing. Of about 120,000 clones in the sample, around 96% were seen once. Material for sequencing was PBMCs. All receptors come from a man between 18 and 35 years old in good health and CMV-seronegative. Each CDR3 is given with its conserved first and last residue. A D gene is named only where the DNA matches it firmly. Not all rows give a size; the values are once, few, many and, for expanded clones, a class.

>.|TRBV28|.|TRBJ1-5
TGTGCCAGCAGCCTCTCTCCTAATAGTGGCAATCAGCCCCAGCATTTT
CASSLSPNSGNQPQHF
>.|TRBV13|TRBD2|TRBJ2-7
TGTGCCAGCAGCTTAGCTAGCGGGAGATACACCTACGAGCAGTACTTC
CASSLASGRYTYEQYF
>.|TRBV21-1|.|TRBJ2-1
TGTGCCAGCAGCAAAGTGAGGTCCTTTTACAATGAGCAGTTCTTC
CASSKVRSFYNEQFF
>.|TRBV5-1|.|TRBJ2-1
TGCGCCAGCAGCTCAGGACAGTACAATGAGCAGTTCTTC
CASSSGQYNEQFF
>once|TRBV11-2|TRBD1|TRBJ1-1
TGTGCCAGCAGCTTGTTTCGGGACAGATGGATTGAAGCTTTCTTT
CASSLFRDRWIEAFF
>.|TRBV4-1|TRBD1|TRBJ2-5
TGCGCCAGCAGCTTAAATAGCCGGGACAGCCAAGAGACCCAGTACTTC
CASSLNSRDSQETQYF
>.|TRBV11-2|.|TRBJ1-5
TGTGCCAGCAGCCGGGGGGGCAATCAGCCCCAGCATTTT
CASSRGGNQPQHF
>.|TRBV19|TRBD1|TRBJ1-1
TGTGCCAGTAGTATTGGAGGGGGCGCGAACACTGAAGCTTTCTTT
CASSIGGGANTEAFF
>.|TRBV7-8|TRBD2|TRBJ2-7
TGTGCCAGCAGCCCACTAAGCGGGATGGGGTACGAGCAGTACTTC
CASSPLSGMGYEQYF
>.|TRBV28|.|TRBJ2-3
TGTGCCAGCAGTACCCGGGATACGCAGTATTTT
CASSTRDTQYF
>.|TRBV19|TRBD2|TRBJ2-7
TGTGCCAGTAGTATCGAGGTCAGCGGGAGTCGCCACGAGCAGTACTTC
CASSIEVSGSRHEQYF
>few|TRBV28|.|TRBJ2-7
TGTGCCAGCAGTGGACAGTCTGGCTCCTACGAGCAGTACTTC
CASSGQSGSYEQYF
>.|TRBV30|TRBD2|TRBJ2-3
TGTGCCTGGAGTGTAATGGGTAGCGGGAGTGTTGTTGGGTGGCAGTATTTT
CAWSVMGSGSVVGWQYF
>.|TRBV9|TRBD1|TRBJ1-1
TGTGCCAGCAGCGTAGAGGGACAGGGGAACAGTGAAGCTTTCTTT
CASSVEGQGNSEAFF
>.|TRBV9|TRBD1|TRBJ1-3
TGTGCCAGCAGCACCTCAGGGGGCGCCCCTGGAAACACCATATATTTT
CASSTSGGAPGNTIYF
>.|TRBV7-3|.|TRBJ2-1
TGTGCCAGCAGCCTCATTAGTGGGGGCGGTGAGCAGTTCTTC
CASSLISGGGEQFF